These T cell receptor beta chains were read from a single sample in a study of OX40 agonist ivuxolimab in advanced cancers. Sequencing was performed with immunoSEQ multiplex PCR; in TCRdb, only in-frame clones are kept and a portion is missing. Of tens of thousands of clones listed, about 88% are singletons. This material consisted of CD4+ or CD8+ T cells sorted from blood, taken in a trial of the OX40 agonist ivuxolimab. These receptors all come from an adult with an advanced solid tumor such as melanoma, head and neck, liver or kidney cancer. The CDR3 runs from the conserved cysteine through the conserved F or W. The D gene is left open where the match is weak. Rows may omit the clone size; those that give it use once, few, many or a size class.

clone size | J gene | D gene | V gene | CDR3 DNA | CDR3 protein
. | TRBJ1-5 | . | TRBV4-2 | TGTGCCAGCAGGGAGAATAGCAATCAGCCCCAGCATTTT | CASRENSNQPQHF
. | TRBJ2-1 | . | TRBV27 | TGTGCCAGCAGTTCCCGGGACATAAGAGGAAATGAGCAGTTCTTC | CASSSRDIRGNEQFF
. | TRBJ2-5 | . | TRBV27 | TGTGCCAGCAGTTTTCCCGGGGGGACCCAGTACTTC | CASSFPGGTQYF
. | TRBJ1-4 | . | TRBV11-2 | TGTGCCAGCAGCTTAAACGGGCGGACGCAAAAACTGTTTTTT | CASSLNGRTQKLFF
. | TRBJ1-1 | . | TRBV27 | TGTGCCAGCAGTCCCCTGGGCACTGAAGCTTTCTTT | CASSPLGTEAFF
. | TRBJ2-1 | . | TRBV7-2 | TGTGCCAGCAGTTCTCAGGGAAAAGGGCGAAGCAATGAGCAGTTCTTC | CASSSQGKGRSNEQFF
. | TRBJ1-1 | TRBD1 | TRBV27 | TGTGCCAGCAGTTACGGGACAGGGGGCGTCAAGTACACTGAAGCTTTCTTT | CASSYGTGGVKYTEAFF
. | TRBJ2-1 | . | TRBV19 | TGTGCCAGTAGTATTAGGCTAACCTTCGTTGTAGGCAATGAGCAGTTCTTC | CASSIRLTFVVGNEQFF
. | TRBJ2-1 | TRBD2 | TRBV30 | TGTGCCTGGAACGGACTAGCGGGAGAGGCCAATGAGCAGTTCTTC | CAWNGLAGEANEQFF
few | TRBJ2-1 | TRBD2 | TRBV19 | TGTGCCAGTAGTATAATGGCGGGAGGGAATGAGCAGTTCTTC | CASSIMAGGNEQFF
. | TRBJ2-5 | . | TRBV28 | TGTGCCAGCAGTTTAAGGGGGATACAAGAGACCCAGTACTTC | CASSLRGIQETQYF
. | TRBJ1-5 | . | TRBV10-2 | TGCGCCAGCAGTGAACTAGGTCCCAATCAGCCCCAGCATTTT | CASSELGPNQPQHF
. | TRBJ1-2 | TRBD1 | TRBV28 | TGTGCCAGCACCTGGACAGGGGGCAGCTATGGCTACACCTTC | CASTWTGGSYGYTF
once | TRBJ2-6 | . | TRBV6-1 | TGTGCCAGCAGTGAAGAGAGCTCTGGGGCCAACGTCCTGACTTTC | CASSEESSGANVLTF
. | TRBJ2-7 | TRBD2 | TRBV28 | TGTGCCAGCACCCCATGGCTAGCGGAAAAGTACGAGCAGTACTTC | CASTPWLAEKYEQYF
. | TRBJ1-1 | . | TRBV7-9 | TGTGCCAGCAGCTTGGATCAGGGGATCAACACTGAAGCTTTCTTT | CASSLDQGINTEAFF
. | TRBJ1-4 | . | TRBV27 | TGTGCCAGCAGTTTATCCCCCCGGGAAAAACTGTTTTTT | CASSLSPREKLFF
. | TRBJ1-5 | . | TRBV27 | TGTGCCAGCAGTTTGACAAATAGCAATCAGCCCCAGCATTTT | CASSLTNSNQPQHF
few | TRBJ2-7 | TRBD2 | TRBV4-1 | TGCGCCAGCAGCCATTCAAAGAGGGAGGGCTACGAGCAGTACTTC | CASSHSKREGYEQYF
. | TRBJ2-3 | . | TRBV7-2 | TGTGCCAGCAGTTCCTCGGGGGCAGATACGCAGTATTTT | CASSSSGADTQYF
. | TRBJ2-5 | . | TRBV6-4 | TGTAACCCCGGGACGGAGATCCAAGAGACCCAGTACTTC | CNPGTEIQETQYF
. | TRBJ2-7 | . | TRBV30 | TGTGCCTGGAGTGTCGGGGACACCTACGAGCAGTACTTC | CAWSVGDTYEQYF
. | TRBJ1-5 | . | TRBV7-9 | TGTGCCAGCAGCTTTGGAGGGGCGATGAATCAGCCCCAGCATTTT | CASSFGGAMNQPQHF
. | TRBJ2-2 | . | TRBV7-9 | TGTGCCAGCAGCTTAGGAAGGGCAGGGAGCGACTTGAACACCGGGGAGCTGTTTTTT | CASSLGRAGSDLNTGELFF